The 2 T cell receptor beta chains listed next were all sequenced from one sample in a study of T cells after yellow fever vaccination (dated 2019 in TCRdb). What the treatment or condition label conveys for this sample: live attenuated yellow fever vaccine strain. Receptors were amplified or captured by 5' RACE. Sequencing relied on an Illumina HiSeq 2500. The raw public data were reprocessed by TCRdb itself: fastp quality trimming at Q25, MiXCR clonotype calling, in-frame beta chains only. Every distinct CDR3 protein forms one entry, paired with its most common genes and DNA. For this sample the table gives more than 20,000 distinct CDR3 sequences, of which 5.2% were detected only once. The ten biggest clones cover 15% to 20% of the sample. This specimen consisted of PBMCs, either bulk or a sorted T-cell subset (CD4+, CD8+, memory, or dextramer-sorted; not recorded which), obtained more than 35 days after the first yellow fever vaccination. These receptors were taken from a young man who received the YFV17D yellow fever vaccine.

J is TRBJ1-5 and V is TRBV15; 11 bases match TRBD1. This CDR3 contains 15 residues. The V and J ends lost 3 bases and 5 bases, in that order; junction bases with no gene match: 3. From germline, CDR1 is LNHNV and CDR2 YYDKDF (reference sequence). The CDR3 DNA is TGTGCCACCAGCAGTCGGGACAGGGGGGATCAGCCCCAGCATTTT. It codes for CATSSRDRGDQPQHF.

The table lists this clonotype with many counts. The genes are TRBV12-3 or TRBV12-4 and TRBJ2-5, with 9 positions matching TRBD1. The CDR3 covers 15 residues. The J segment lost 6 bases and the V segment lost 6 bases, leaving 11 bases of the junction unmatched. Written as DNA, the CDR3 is TGTGCCAGCAGCCGACAGGGGGAGTTATGGAAGACCCAGTACTTC. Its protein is CASSRQGELWKTQYF.